What follows describes a single T cell receptor beta chain. The data are from a study of blood T cell repertoires in COVID-19. At the level of the study: Sources were T cells, B-cell-depleted T cells, or PBMCs; the material itself was cDNA or gDNA.

V lost 2 bases to trimming and J lost 6 bases; unmatched junction nucleotides: 3. Germline CDR1 is SGHRS and CDR2 is YFSETQ. This CDR3 has 14 amino acids. This table comes from immunoSEQ multiplex PCR, and its TCRdb copy is limited to in-frame clones, with some not included. The repertoire holds fewer than 250,000 clones, with less than 90% as singletons. The origin of this receptor is a woman between 65 and 79 years old with acute or convalescent COVID-19. Material: peripheral blood. The rearrangement links TRBV5-1 to TRBJ1-4; TRBD1 matches 8 bases. The CDR3 protein is CASSLQGVDEKLFF. Written as DNA, the CDR3 is TGCGCCAGCAGCTTACAGGGGGTGGATGAAAAACTGTTTTTT.